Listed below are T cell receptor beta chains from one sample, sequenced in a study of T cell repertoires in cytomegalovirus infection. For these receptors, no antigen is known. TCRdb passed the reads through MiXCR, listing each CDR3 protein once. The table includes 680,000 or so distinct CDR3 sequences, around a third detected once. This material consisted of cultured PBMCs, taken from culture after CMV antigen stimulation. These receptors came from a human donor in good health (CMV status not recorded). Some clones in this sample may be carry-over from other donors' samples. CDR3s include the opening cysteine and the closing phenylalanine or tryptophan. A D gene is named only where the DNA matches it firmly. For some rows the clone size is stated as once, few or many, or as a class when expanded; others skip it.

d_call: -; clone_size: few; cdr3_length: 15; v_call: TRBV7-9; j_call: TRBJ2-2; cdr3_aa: CASSLWAPSTGELFF; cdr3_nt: TGTGCCAGCAGCCTCTGGGCCCCGAGTACCGGGGAGCTGTTTTTT
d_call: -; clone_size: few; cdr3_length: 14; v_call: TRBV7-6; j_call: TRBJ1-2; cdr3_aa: CASSLDETLYGYTF; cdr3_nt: TGTGCCAGCAGCTTAGACGAGACCCTCTATGGCTACACCTTC
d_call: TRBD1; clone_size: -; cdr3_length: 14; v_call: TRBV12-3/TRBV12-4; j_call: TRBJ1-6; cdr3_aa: CASTIDRGASPLHF; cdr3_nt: TGTGCCAGCACTATCGACAGGGGGGCTTCACCCCTCCACTTT
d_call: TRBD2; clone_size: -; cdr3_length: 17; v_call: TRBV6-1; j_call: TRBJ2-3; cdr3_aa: CASSYKTGTRNTDTQYF; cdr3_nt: TGTGCCAGCAGTTACAAGACCGGGACTAGGAACACAGATACGCAGTATTTT
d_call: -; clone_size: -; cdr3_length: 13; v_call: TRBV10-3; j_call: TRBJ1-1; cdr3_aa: CAISDFRGTEAFF; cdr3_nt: TGTGCCATCAGTGATTTCCGGGGTACTGAAGCTTTCTTT
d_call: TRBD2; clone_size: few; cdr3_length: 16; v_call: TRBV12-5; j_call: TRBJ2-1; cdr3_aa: CASGLGLSGGVNEQFF; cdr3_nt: TGTGCTAGTGGTTTGGGGCTTAGCGGGGGGGTGAATGAGCAGTTCTTC
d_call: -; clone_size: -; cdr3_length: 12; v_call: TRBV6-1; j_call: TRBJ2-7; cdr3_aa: CASGGARWEQYF; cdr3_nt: TGTGCCAGCGGGGGGGCGCGATGGGAGCAGTACTTC
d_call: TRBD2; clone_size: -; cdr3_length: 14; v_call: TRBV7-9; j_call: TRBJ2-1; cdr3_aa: CASSPTLAGNEQFF; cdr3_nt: TGTGCCAGCAGCCCCACCTTAGCGGGCAATGAGCAGTTCTTC
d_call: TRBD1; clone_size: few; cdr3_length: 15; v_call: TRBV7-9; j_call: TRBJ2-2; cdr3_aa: CASSVDGQGSGELFF; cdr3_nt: TGTGCCAGCAGCGTAGACGGACAGGGTTCCGGGGAGCTGTTTTTT
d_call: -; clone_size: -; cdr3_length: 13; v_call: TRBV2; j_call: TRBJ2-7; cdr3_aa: CASTSDNPYEQYF; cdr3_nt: TGTGCCAGCACCTCGGACAACCCCTACGAGCAGTACTTC
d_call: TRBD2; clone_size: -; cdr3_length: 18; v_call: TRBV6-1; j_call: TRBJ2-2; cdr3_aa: CASSKRLAGSRGTGELFF; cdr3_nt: TGTGCCAGCAGTAAACGACTAGCGGGAAGTCGGGGCACCGGGGAGCTGTTTTTT
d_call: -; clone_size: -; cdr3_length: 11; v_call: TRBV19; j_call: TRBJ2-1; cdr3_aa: CASSIRSQQFF; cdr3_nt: TGTGCCAGTAGTATAAGGTCCCAGCAGTTCTTC
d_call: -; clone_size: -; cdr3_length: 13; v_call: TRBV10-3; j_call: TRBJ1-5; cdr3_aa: CAISPRAGQPQHF; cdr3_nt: TGTGCCATCAGTCCCAGAGCGGGGCAGCCCCAGCATTTT
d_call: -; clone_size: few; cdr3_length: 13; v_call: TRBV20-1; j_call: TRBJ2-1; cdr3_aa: CSASDGRYNEQFF; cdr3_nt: TGCAGTGCTAGTGACGGGAGATACAATGAGCAGTTCTTC
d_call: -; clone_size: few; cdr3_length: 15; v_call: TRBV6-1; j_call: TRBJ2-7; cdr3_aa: CASSDWFRNSYEQYF; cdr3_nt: TGTGCCAGCAGTGATTGGTTCAGAAATTCCTACGAGCAGTACTTC
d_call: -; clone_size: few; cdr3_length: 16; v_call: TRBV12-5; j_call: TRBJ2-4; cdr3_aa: CASGSEQGRADNIQYF; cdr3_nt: TGTGCTAGTGGTTCGGAACAGGGACGGGCTGACAACATTCAGTACTTC
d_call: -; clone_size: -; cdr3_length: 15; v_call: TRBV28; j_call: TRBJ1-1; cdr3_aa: CASSFRARERFEAFF; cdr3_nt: TGTGCCAGCAGTTTCCGCGCCCGGGAGAGGTTTGAAGCTTTCTTT
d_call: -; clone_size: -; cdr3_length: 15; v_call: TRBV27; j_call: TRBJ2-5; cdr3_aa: CASSGTSAPQETQYF; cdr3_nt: TGTGCCAGCAGCGGGACCTCGGCCCCTCAAGAGACCCAGTACTTC
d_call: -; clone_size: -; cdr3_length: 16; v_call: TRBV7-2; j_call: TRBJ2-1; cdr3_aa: CASSPTFLGWGTEQFF; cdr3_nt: TGTGCCAGCAGCCCTACCTTTCTAGGCTGGGGGACTGAGCAGTTCTTC
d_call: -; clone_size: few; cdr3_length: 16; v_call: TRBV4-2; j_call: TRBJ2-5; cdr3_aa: CASSQMSDRTKETQYF; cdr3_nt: TGTGCCAGCAGCCAAATGTCTGACAGGACGAAAGAGACCCAGTACTTC
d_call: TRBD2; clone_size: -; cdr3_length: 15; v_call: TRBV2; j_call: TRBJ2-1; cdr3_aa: CASSVAGGGHNEQFF; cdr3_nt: TGTGCCAGCAGTGTAGCGGGAGGTGGTCACAATGAGCAGTTCTTC
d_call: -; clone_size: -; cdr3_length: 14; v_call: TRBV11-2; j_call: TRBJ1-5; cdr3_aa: CASSLNRENQPQHF; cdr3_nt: TGTGCCAGCAGCTTAAACAGGGAGAATCAGCCCCAGCATTTT
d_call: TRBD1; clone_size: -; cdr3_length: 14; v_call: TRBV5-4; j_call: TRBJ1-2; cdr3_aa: CASSTGQEVDGYTF; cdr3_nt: TGTGCCAGCAGCACGGGACAGGAAGTGGATGGCTACACCTTC
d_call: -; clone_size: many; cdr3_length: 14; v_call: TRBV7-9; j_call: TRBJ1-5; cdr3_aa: CASSSGPYNQPQHF; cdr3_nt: TGTGCCAGCAGCTCCGGCCCCTACAATCAGCCCCAGCATTTT
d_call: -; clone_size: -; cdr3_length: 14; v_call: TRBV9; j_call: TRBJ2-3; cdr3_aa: CASSERAYTDTQYF; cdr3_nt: TGTGCCAGCAGCGAGAGGGCGTACACAGATACGCAGTATTTT
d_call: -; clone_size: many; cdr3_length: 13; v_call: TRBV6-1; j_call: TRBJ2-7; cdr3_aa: CASSEGTSYEQYF; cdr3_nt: TGTGCCAGCAGTGAGGGGACCTCCTACGAGCAGTACTTC
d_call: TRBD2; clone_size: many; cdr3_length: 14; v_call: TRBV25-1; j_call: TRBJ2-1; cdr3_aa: CASSELAGYNEQFF; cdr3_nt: TGTGCCAGCAGTGAACTAGCGGGGTACAATGAGCAGTTCTTC
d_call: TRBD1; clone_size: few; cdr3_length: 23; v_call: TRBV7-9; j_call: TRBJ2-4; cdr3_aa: CASSLDTNLLGTALNLAKNIQYF; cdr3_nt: TGTGCCAGCAGCTTAGACACCAACCTCCTTGGGACAGCGCTAAACCTAGCCAAAAACATTCAGTACTTC
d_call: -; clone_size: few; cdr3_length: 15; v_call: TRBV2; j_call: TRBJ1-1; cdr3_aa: CASSDLGPPKVEAFF; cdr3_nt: TGTGCCAGCAGTGACTTGGGGCCCCCAAAAGTGGAAGCTTTCTTT
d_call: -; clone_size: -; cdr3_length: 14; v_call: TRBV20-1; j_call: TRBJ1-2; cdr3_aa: CSAKARGTNYGYTF; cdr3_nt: TGCAGTGCAAAAGCGCGGGGGACTAACTATGGCTACACCTTC
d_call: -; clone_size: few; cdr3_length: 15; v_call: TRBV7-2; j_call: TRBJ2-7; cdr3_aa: CASSSSIPGQPEQYF; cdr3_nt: TGTGCCAGCAGCTCTTCAATTCCGGGACAACCCGAGCAGTACTTC
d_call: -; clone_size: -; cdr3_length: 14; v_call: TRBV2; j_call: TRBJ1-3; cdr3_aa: CASSELFSGNTIYF; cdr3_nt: TGTGCCAGCAGTGAACTGTTCTCTGGAAACACCATATATTTT
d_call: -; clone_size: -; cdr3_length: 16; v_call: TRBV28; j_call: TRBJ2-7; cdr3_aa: CASSSPLYIGGGEQYF; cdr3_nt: TGTGCCAGCAGTTCCCCCCTCTACATTGGCGGAGGAGAGCAGTACTTC
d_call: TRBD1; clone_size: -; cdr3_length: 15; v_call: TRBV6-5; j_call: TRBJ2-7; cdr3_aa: CASSQGQGYLYEQYF; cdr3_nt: TGTGCCAGCAGCCAAGGACAGGGGTACCTCTACGAGCAGTACTTC
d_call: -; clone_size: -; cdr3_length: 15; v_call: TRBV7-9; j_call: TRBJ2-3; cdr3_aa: CASSSRDRLMGTQYF; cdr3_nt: TGTGCCAGCAGCTCACGGGACCGGCTGATGGGTACGCAGTATTTT
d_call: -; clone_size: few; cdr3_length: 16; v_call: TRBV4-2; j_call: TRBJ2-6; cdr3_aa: CASSQRGHSGANVLTF; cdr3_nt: TGTGCCAGCAGCCAGCGGGGGCACTCTGGGGCCAACGTCCTGACTTTC
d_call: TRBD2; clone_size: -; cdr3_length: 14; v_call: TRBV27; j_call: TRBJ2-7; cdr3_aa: CASKPGTSEIEQYF; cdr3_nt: TGTGCCAGCAAGCCTGGGACTAGCGAAATCGAGCAGTACTTC
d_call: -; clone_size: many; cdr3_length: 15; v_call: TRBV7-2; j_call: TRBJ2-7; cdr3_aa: CASSFRWSPGHEQYF; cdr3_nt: TGTGCCAGCAGCTTCAGGTGGTCCCCAGGGCACGAGCAGTACTTC
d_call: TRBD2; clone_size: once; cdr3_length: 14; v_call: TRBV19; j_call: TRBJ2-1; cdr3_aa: CATAGTSASNEQFF; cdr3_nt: TGTGCCACAGCGGGAACTAGCGCAAGCAATGAGCAGTTCTTC
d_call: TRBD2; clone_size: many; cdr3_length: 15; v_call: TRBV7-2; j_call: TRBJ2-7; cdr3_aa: CASSLTSGGHYEQYF; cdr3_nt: TGTGCCAGCAGCTTAACTAGCGGGGGCCACTACGAGCAGTACTTC
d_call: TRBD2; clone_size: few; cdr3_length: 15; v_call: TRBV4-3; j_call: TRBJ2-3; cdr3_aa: CASSQEGLAGGRQYF; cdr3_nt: TGCGCCAGCAGCCAAGAGGGGCTAGCGGGAGGGAGGCAGTATTTT
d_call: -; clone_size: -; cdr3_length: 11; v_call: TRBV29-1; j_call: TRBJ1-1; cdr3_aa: CSVMGFTEAFF; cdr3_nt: TGCAGCGTGATGGGTTTCACTGAAGCTTTCTTT
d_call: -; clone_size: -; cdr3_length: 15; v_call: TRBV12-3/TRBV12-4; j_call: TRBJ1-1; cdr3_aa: CASSSGLGRNTEAFF; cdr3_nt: TGTGCCAGCAGTTCGGGTCTGGGTCGAAACACTGAAGCTTTCTTT
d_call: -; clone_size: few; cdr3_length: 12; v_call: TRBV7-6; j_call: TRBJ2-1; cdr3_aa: CASSWRANEQFF; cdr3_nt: TGTGCCAGCAGCTGGAGGGCCAATGAGCAGTTCTTC
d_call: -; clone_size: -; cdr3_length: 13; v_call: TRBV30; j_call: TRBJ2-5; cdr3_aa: CAWSPTGEETQYF; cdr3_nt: TGTGCCTGGAGTCCTACAGGAGAAGAGACCCAGTACTTC
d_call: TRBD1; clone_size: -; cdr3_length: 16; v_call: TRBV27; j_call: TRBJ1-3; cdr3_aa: CASSFRGTGSGNTIYF; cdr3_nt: TGTGCCAGCAGTTTTCGTGGGACAGGGTCCGGAAACACCATATATTTT
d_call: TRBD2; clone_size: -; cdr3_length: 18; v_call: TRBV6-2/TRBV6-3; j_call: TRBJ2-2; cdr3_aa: CASRPKGALAGATGELFF; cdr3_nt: TGTGCCAGCAGACCAAAAGGGGCACTAGCGGGAGCCACCGGGGAGCTGTTTTTT